The 4 T cell receptor beta chains below were found in one sample sequenced in a study of CD8 T cells in Susac syndrome. An input of about 0.45 to 1 ug of RNA was subjected to reverse transcription using random hexamers. TCRdb fed the immunoSEQ multiplex PCR reads into MiXCR, producing one record per CDR3 protein. The sample carries 150,000 or so distinct CDR3 sequences, 85% to 95% recorded once. The sequenced material came from CD4+ T cells from PBMCs. These receptors came from a human donor with Susac syndrome.

The genes are TRBV20-1 and TRBJ2-3, with D unresolved. CDR1 is DFQATT, CDR2 SNEGSKA, per germline (reference sequence). The CDR3 covers 13 residues. The V gene lost 1 base and the J gene lost 2 bases, with 7 bases spanning the gap. CDR3 bases: TGCAGTGCTAGAGGCTCCCACACAGATACGCAGTATTTT. Translation gives CSARGSHTDTQYF.

The CDR3 loop reads CASSGRHYTDTQYF. The DNA of the CDR3 is TGCGCCAGCAGTGGAAGGCACTACACAGATACGCAGTATTTT. The gene calls are TRBV10-2 and TRBJ2-3; the D is unclear. Trimming shortened V by 4 bases and J by 2 bases, and 10 bases separated the two germline ends. CDR3 length equals 14 residues. Germline V gene sequence: CDR1 WSHSY, CDR2 SAAADI.

This CDR3 is CASTKRTGNAEQYF. The DNA for the CDR3 is TGTGCCAGCACCAAAAGGACAGGCAACGCCGAGCAGTACTTC. The chain recombines TRBV27 with TRBJ2-7; 7 nucleotides align to TRBD1. Germline CDR1 MNHEY, CDR2 SMNVEV (reference sequence). CDR3 length: 14 residues. V lost 7 bases, J lost 6 bases, and 12 bases stayed unmatched.

The chain links TRBV29-1 to TRBJ1-2; D may be TRBD1 (5 bases). The CDR3 is 14 residues long. V was cut by 7 bases and J by 7 bases, with 22 bases left in between. Looked up from germline, CDR1 is SQVTM and CDR2 is ANQGSEA. CDR3 loop: CSATTWGVGSGYTF. Written as DNA, the CDR3 is TGCAGCGCCACGACCTGGGGGGTAGGGAGTGGCTACACCTTC.